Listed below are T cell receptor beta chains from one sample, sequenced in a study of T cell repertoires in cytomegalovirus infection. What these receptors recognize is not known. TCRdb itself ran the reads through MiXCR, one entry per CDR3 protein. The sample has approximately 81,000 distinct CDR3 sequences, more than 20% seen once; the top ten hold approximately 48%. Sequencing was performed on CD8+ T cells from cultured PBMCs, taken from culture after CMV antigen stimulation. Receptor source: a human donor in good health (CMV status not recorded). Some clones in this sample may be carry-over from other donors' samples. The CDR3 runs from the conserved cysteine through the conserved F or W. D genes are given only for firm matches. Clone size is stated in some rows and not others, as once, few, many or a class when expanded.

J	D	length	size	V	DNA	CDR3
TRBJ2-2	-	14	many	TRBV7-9	TGTGCCAGCAGCTTTAGCGAGGCCACCGGGGAGCTGTTTTTT	CASSFSEATGELFF
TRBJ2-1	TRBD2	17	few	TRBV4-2	TGTGCCAGCAGCCAAGGGATAACTAGCGGGGGTTATACTGAGCAGTTCTTC	CASSQGITSGGYTEQFF
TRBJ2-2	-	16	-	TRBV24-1	TGTGCCACCAGTGATTTCTGGGGAACTAACACCGGGGAGCTGTTTTTT	CATSDFWGTNTGELFF
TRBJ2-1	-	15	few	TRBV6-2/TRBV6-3	TGTGCCAGCATTCAATTGGGGGCTTCCTACAATGAGCAGTTCTTC	CASIQLGASYNEQFF
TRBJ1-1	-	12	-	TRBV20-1	TGCAGTGCTAGATTGGGGAGCACTGAAGCTTTCTTT	CSARLGSTEAFF
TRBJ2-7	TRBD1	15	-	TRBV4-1	TGCGCCAGCAGCCAGGGACAGGATCCTTCCTACGAGCAGTACTTC	CASSQGQDPSYEQYF
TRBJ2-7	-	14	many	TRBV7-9	TGTGCCAGCAGCTCGGACCGCTCGACCTACGAGCAGTACTTC	CASSSDRSTYEQYF
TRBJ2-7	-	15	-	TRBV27	TGTGCCAGCAGTTTATCGATCGGGGCCTCCTACGAGCAGTACTTC	CASSLSIGASYEQYF
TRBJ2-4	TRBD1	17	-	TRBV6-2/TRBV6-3	TGTGCCAGCTGCGAGGGGGCGCGCGTAGGAGCCAAAAACATTCAGTACTTC	CASCEGARVGAKNIQYF
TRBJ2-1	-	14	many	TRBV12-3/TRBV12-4	TGTGCCAGCGAGGGAGTTAGCTCCTACAATGAGCAGTTCTTC	CASEGVSSYNEQFF
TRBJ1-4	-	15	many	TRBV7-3	TGTGCCAGCAGCTTAAGTGGAAACCCTAATGAAAAACTGTTTTTT	CASSLSGNPNEKLFF
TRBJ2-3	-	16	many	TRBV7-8	TGTGCCAGCAGCTTAGCGAGTAGCGGCAGCACAGATACGCAGTATTTT	CASSLASSGSTDTQYF
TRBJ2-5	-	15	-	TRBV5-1	TGCGCCAGCAGCTTGTCGGGGGGCTCATGGGAGACCCAGTACTTC	CASSLSGGSWETQYF
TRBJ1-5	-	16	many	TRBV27	TGTGCCAGCAGTTTATCGTTCCAGTATAGCAATCAGCCCCAGCATTTT	CASSLSFQYSNQPQHF
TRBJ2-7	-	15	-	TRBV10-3	TGTGCCATCAGTGAGTCAGGCAGGGAGAACTACGAGCAGTACTTC	CAISESGRENYEQYF
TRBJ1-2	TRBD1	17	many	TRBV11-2	TGTGCCAGCAGTTTCACCGGGACAGGGGCCCCGAACTATGGCTACACCTTC	CASSFTGTGAPNYGYTF
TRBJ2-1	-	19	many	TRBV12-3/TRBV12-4	TGTGCCAGCAGTTCTCCTGGCGGGCTCGTAGGTAACCACTACAATGAGCAGTTCTTC	CASSSPGGLVGNHYNEQFF
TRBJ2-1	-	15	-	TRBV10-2	TGCGCCAGCAGTGAAGGCTGGGGGCAGGGCAATGAGCAGTTCTTC	CASSEGWGQGNEQFF
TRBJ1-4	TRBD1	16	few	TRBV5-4	TGTGCCAGCAGCCGCGCGAACAGGGGGAAGGGTGAAAAACTGTTTTTT	CASSRANRGKGEKLFF
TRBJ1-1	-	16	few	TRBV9	TGTGCCAGCAGCGTAGAGAAGGGTCGGGTGAACACTGAAGCTTTCTTT	CASSVEKGRVNTEAFF
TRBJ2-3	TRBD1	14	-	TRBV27	TGTGCCACTGCAAGACAGGGCCAACCAGATACGCAGTATTTT	CATARQGQPDTQYF
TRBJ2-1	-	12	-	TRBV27	TGTGCCACCGCCCTGAACAACAATGAGCAGTTCTTC	CATALNNNEQFF
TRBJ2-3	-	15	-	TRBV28	TGTGCCAGCAGTTTTCAAGGGGCTAGCACAGATACGCAGTATTTT	CASSFQGASTDTQYF
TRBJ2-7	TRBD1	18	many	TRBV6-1	TGTGCCAGCAGACAGCGTACAGGGGGCGCAGGTCCCTCCTACGAGCAGTACTTC	CASRQRTGGAGPSYEQYF
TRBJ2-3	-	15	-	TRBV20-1	TGCAGTGCTAGGGGCCGGGACGTAAGCACAGATACGCAGTATTTT	CSARGRDVSTDTQYF
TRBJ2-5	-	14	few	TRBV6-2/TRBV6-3	TGTGCCACCAGGCCGGACCCCGCCAAGGAGACCCAGTACTTC	CATRPDPAKETQYF
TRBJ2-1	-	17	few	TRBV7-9	TGTGCCAGCAGCCCCGGGGTACAGGGAAGCTCCTACAATGAGCAGTTCTTC	CASSPGVQGSSYNEQFF
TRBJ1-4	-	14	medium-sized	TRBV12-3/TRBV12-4	TGTGCCAGCACCTCAGGAGTTACTAATGAAAAACTGTTTTTT	CASTSGVTNEKLFF
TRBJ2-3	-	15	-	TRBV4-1	TGTGCCAGCAGCCAAGGGGACCCCGCCACAGATACGCAGTATTTT	CASSQGDPATDTQYF
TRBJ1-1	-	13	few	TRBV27	TGTGCCAGCAGTCAGGGCTGGGACACTGAAGCTTTCTTT	CASSQGWDTEAFF
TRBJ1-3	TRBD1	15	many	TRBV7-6	TGTGCCAGCAGCTCACCAGGGGGCGCGGGAAACACCATATATTTT	CASSSPGGAGNTIYF
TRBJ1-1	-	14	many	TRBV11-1	TGTGCCAGCAGCTTTTTGGACATGAACACTGAAGCTTTCTTT	CASSFLDMNTEAFF
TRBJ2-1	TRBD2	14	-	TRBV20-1	TGCAGTGCTAGAGATATTAGCGGGGGGCCTTGGGAGTTCTTC	CSARDISGGPWEFF
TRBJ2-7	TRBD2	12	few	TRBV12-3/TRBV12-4	TGTGCCAGCAGTTTGAGCGGGAACGAGCAGTACTTC	CASSLSGNEQYF
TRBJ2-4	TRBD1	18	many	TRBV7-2	TGTGCCAGCAGTTTACAGGGGGGTGGCACGCTAGCCAAAAACATTCAGTACTTC	CASSLQGGGTLAKNIQYF
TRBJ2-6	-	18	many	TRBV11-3	TGTGCCAGCAGCTTAGGGGCAGGGACCGGACGTGGGGCCAACGTCCTGACTTTC	CASSLGAGTGRGANVLTF
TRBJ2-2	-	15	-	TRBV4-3	TGCGCCAGCAGCCGAGGCGGAGGGAGTTTCGGGGAGCTGTTTTTT	CASSRGGGSFGELFF
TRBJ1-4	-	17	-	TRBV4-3	TGCGCCAGCAGCCAAGGGGGGGGAACACCAACTAATGAAAAACTGTTTTTT	CASSQGGGTPTNEKLFF
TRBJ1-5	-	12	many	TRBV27	TGTGCCAGTAAAACAGCAAATCAGCCCCAGCATTTT	CASKTANQPQHF
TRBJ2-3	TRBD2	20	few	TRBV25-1	TGTGCCAGCAGCACGGGGACTAGCGGGAGGGCCGACTTGGGCACAGATACGCAGTATTTT	CASSTGTSGRADLGTDTQYF
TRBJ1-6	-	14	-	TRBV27	TGTGCCAGCAGGGCGAGCTCCTATAATTCACCCCTCCACTTT	CASRASSYNSPLHF